This entry is about one T cell receptor (beta chain). As the template, RNA transcripts were used to amplify TCR beta CDR3 regions. First-round RT-PCR used HTBI primers; second-round multiplex PCR followed. TCRdb processed the multiplex PCR reads anew with MiXCR; each CDR3 protein has one entry. The repertoire consists of approximately 700,000 distinct CDR3 sequences, with 40% occurring once and the leading ten covering approximately 43%. This sample is part of a study of Graves' ophthalmopathy and Graves' hyperthyroidism. The germline V gene has CDR1 KGHDR and CDR2 SFDVKD. The CDR3 totals 14 residues. The V end lost 4 bases, the J end lost 5 bases, and 12 bases lay between the germline ends.

The sequence was obtained from an adult man with Graves' ophthalmopathy. The chain recombines TRBV24-1 with TRBJ2-3, with D perhaps TRBD2 (5 bases). Specimen: peripheral blood. The chain's CDR3 is CATSDPGVRDTQYF. The DNA for the CDR3 is TGTGCCACCAGTGACCCCGGGGTAAGAGATACGCAGTATTTT.